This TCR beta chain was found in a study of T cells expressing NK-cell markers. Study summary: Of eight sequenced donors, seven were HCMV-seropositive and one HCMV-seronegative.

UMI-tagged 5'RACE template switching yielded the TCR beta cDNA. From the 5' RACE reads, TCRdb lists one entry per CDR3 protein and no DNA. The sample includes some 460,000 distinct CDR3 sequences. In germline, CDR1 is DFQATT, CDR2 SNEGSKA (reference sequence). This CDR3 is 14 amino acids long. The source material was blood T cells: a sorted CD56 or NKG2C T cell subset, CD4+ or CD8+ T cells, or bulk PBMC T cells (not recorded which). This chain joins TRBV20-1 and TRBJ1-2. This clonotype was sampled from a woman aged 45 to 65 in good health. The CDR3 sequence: CSASDRGLNYGYTF.